This T cell receptor beta chain was captured by sequencing in a study of blood T cell repertoires in COVID-19. The V gene lost 1 base and the J gene lost 2 bases, with 14 bases spanning the gap. Germline V gene lookup returns CDR1 SGHTA and CDR2 FQGNSA. The length of the CDR3 is 16 residues. Profiled with immunoSEQ multiplex PCR; TCRdb holds only in-frame clones, not every one. This sample yields some 200,000 clones, of which 94% are seen a single time; 0.6% to 0.9% belongs to the top ten. This chain uses TRBV7-2 with TRBJ1-2; D is unclear. This receptor was taken from a man aged 30 to 45 with COVID-19, enrolled during active disease. Sequenced: peripheral blood. The DNA of the CDR3 is TGTGCCAGCAGCTTAGACTATTTCGCGGTGAACTATGGCTACACCTTC. This translates into CASSLDYFAVNYGYTF.